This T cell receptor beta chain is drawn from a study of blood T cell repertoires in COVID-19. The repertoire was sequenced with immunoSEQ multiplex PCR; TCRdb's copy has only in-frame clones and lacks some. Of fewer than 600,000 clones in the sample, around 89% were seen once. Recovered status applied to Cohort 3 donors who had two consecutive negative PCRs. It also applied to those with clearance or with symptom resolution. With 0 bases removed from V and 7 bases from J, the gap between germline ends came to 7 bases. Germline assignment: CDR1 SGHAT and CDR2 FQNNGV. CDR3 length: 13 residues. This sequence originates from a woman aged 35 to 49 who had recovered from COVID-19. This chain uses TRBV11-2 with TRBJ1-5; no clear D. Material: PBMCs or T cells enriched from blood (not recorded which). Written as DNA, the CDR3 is TGTGCCAGCAGCTTAGAAGAGGGACAGCCCCAGCATTTT. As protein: CASSLEEGQPQHF.